These T cell receptor beta chains were read from a single sample in a study of blood T cell repertoires in COVID-19. TCRdb keeps only in-frame clones here, not all; method: immunoSEQ multiplex PCR. The profile shows 150,000 to 200,000 clones, approximately 82% of them singletons. Sequencing was done on a sample of PBMCs or T cells enriched from blood (not recorded which). The receptors were gathered from a man between 45 and 60 years old who had recovered from COVID-19. Each CDR3 is given without its conserved first and last residue. The order of the fields is J gene, D gene, V gene, CDR3 length, CDR3 protein. A D gene is named only where the DNA matches it firmly.

j_gene: TRBJ1-2; d_gene: -; v_gene: TRBV27; len: 11; CDR3aa: ASSFGGTDGYT
j_gene: TRBJ2-1; d_gene: TRBD1; v_gene: TRBV18; len: 14; CDR3aa: ASSGPWGTANNEQF
j_gene: TRBJ2-3; d_gene: TRBD2; v_gene: TRBV5-6; len: 14; CDR3aa: ASSLVAGVSTDTQY
j_gene: TRBJ2-1; d_gene: -; v_gene: TRBV6-1; len: 13; CDR3aa: ASSERWGGHNEQF
j_gene: TRBJ1-1; d_gene: -; v_gene: TRBV19; len: 13; CDR3aa: ASSIDLTVRTEAF
j_gene: TRBJ1-1; d_gene: -; v_gene: TRBV2; len: 11; CDR3aa: ASSLTGNTEAF
j_gene: TRBJ1-5; d_gene: -; v_gene: TRBV2; len: 13; CDR3aa: ATSRDKIANQPQH
j_gene: TRBJ1-2; d_gene: -; v_gene: TRBV19; len: 11; CDR3aa: ASIPRRGGSYT
j_gene: TRBJ1-5; d_gene: -; v_gene: TRBV18; len: 13; CDR3aa: ASSPEVISNQPQH
j_gene: TRBJ1-2; d_gene: -; v_gene: TRBV27; len: 11; CDR3aa: ASSPGLGYGYT
j_gene: TRBJ1-5; d_gene: -; v_gene: TRBV18; len: 11; CDR3aa: ASSLASNQPQH
j_gene: TRBJ1-1; d_gene: TRBD1; v_gene: TRBV19; len: 13; CDR3aa: ASSIGQGAMAEAF
j_gene: TRBJ2-3; d_gene: TRBD2; v_gene: TRBV18; len: 17; CDR3aa: ASSRGLAGGQFLRDTQY
j_gene: TRBJ1-1; d_gene: -; v_gene: TRBV27; len: 12; CDR3aa: ASSFRQAITEAF
j_gene: TRBJ1-1; d_gene: -; v_gene: TRBV14; len: 12; CDR3aa: ASSLPGQNTEAF
j_gene: TRBJ2-3; d_gene: -; v_gene: TRBV5-4; len: 13; CDR3aa: ASSLVGGSTDTQY
j_gene: TRBJ2-7; d_gene: -; v_gene: TRBV5-6; len: 14; CDR3aa: ASSLLRISPLDEQY
j_gene: TRBJ1-1; d_gene: -; v_gene: TRBV5-4; len: 10; CDR3aa: ASSLDQTEAF
j_gene: TRBJ1-4; d_gene: -; v_gene: TRBV28; len: 13; CDR3aa: ASSAPGSTNEKLF
j_gene: TRBJ1-6; d_gene: -; v_gene: TRBV10-2; len: 11; CDR3aa: ASSEQQGRPLH
j_gene: TRBJ2-3; d_gene: TRBD1; v_gene: TRBV2; len: 14; CDR3aa: ASGGSGTGLIDTQY
j_gene: TRBJ1-2; d_gene: -; v_gene: TRBV6-1; len: 13; CDR3aa: ASSEEVWRPGGYT
j_gene: TRBJ2-5; d_gene: TRBD2; v_gene: TRBV5-1; len: 12; CDR3aa: ASSWASGGETQY
j_gene: TRBJ1-5; d_gene: -; v_gene: TRBV19; len: 13; CDR3aa: ASSIDRGSSQPQH
j_gene: TRBJ2-1; d_gene: TRBD2; v_gene: TRBV5-6; len: 13; CDR3aa: ASSLRTSGVNEQF
j_gene: TRBJ1-5; d_gene: -; v_gene: TRBV2; len: 12; CDR3aa: ASSETREGQPQH
j_gene: TRBJ1-5; d_gene: -; v_gene: TRBV7-7; len: 16; CDR3aa: ASSLAPAGALFAQPQH
j_gene: TRBJ2-7; d_gene: TRBD2; v_gene: TRBV6-1; len: 14; CDR3aa: ASSEVLGGGLNEQY
j_gene: TRBJ1-2; d_gene: -; v_gene: TRBV5-1; len: 14; CDR3aa: ASSSGPPTRGYGYT
j_gene: TRBJ1-2; d_gene: -; v_gene: TRBV7-2; len: 11; CDR3aa: ASSLQQVGGYT
j_gene: TRBJ1-2; d_gene: -; v_gene: TRBV2; len: 11; CDR3aa: ASSFLVGGGYT
j_gene: TRBJ2-1; d_gene: -; v_gene: TRBV18; len: 10; CDR3aa: ASSGGAYEQF
j_gene: TRBJ2-2; d_gene: TRBD2; v_gene: TRBV5-6; len: 14; CDR3aa: ASSYSGGPFSGELF
j_gene: TRBJ2-1; d_gene: TRBD1; v_gene: TRBV10-3; len: 13; CDR3aa: AINPGQGGYNEQF
j_gene: TRBJ2-3; d_gene: -; v_gene: TRBV30; len: 10; CDR3aa: AWSVQQGRQY
j_gene: TRBJ2-2; d_gene: TRBD1; v_gene: TRBV9; len: 13; CDR3aa: ASSVGQGRAGELF
j_gene: TRBJ2-1; d_gene: TRBD2; v_gene: TRBV19; len: 16; CDR3aa: ASSPGTSGDFWGNEQF
j_gene: TRBJ2-5; d_gene: TRBD2; v_gene: TRBV7-8; len: 16; CDR3aa: ASSLALAGGTSQETQY
j_gene: TRBJ2-7; d_gene: -; v_gene: TRBV19; len: 12; CDR3aa: ASSISLSSYEQY